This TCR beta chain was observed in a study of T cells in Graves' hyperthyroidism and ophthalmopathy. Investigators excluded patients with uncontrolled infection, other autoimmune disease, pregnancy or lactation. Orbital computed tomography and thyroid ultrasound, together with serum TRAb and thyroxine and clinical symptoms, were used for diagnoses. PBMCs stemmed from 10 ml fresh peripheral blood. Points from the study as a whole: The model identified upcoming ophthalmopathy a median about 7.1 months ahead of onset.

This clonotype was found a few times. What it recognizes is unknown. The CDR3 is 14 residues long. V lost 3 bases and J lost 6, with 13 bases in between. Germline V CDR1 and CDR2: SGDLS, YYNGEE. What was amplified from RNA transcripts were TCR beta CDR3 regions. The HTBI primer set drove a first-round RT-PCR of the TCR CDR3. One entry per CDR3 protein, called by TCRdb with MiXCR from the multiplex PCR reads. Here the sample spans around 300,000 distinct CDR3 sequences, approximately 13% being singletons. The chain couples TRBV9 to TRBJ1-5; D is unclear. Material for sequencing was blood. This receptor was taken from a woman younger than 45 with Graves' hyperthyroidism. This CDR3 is CASSAGDGGQPQHF. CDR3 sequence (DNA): TGTGCCAGCAGCGCAGGAGACGGAGGTCAGCCCCAGCATTTT. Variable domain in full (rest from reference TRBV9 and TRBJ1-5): DSGVTQTPKHLITATGQRVTLRCSPRSGDLSVYWYQQSLDQGLQFLIQYYNGEERAKGNILERFSAQQFPDLHSELNLSSLELGDSALYFCASSAGDGGQPQHFGDGTRLSIL.